This TCR beta chain was recovered during a study of blood T cell repertoires in COVID-19. Whole-study context: Whether acute or convalescent, the COVID-19 samples came from the United States, Italy and Spain. T cells, B-cell-depleted T cells, or PBMCs provided the cDNA or gDNA that served as material.

Study processing details: Counts of nucleated cells, estimated from reference gene primer amplification, were obtained. Sequencing used immunoSEQ multiplex PCR; TCRdb keeps in-frame clones, though not all of them. V, J and clone size were drawn from that table, and D and trimming were deduced from the DNA. The sample lists a few hundred thousand clones, about 87% occurring once. The germline gives CDR1 SGHRS, CDR2 YFSETQ. Trimming removed 3 bases from V and 5 bases from J; junction bases left unmatched: 0. CDR3 length: 13 residues. The clonotype originates from a man between 60 and 75 years old who had recovered from COVID-19. J is TRBJ2-5 and V is TRBV5-1; TRBD1 matches 11 bases. The specimen was peripheral blood. The CDR3 bases are TGCGCCAGCAGCTGGACAGGGGGCGAGACCCAGTACTTC. This sequence encodes CASSWTGGETQYF.